This T cell receptor beta chain was sequenced in a study of blood T cell repertoires in COVID-19. Clones were read by immunoSEQ multiplex PCR, and TCRdb kept only the in-frame ones, dropping some. The table has approximately 300,000 clones, approximately 83% seen once. Seattle patients were enrolled during active infection and followed longitudinally. Source material: peripheral blood. The clonotype was recovered from a person aged 70 to 85 with COVID-19, enrolled during active disease.

The CDR3 coding sequence is TGTGCCAGCACTTTGACGTCGAAGAGCTCTGGAAACACCATATATTTT. It translates to CASTLTSKSSGNTIYF. This rearrangement joins TRBV7-9 to TRBJ1-3; D remains ambiguous. Germline assignment: CDR1 SEHNR and CDR2 FQNEAQ (reference sequence). The V end was cut by 7 bases, the J end by 0 bases, with 16 bases between. The length of the CDR3 is 16 residues. Full variable domain (rest looked up from reference TRBV7-9 and TRBJ1-3): DTGVSQNPRHKITKRGQNVTFRCDPISEHNRLYWYRQTLGQGPEFLTYFQNEAQLEKSRLLSDRFSAERPKGSFSTLEIQRTEQGDSAMYLCASTLTSKSSGNTIYFGEGSWLTVV.